Following are 3 T cell receptor beta chains from one sample sequenced in a study of T-cell reconstitution after alpha-beta-depleted transplantation in children. Molecular barcoding with unique molecular identifiers was used for the TCRbeta library. MiXCR, run by TCRdb on the PCR reads, gives a single entry per CDR3 protein. Seen here are about 980,000 distinct CDR3 sequences, roughly 29% observed once, and the top ten hold roughly 27%. The starting material was PBMCs, mostly from graft donor cells, obtained 360 days after TCRalphabeta/CD19-depleted stem cell transplant. The receptors come from a boy younger than two who had a stem cell transplant for SCID, so the T cells may come from the graft donor.

This clonotype turned up a few times. This chain connects TRBV29-1 to TRBJ2-3; D not certain. Trimming cost V 8 bases and J 6 bases, with 15 bases left between them. The CDR3 has 12 residues. CDR1 SQVTM and CDR2 ANQGSEA come from the germline V gene. The CDR3 loop is CSIRTSPDTQYF. Here the CDR3 DNA reads TGCAGCATACGGACGAGTCCGGATACGCAGTATTTT.

This clonotype was observed a few times. CDR3: CASGGAYETQYF. The CDR3 DNA sequence: TGTGCCAGCGGGGGGGCGTACGAGACCCAGTACTTC. The chain combines TRBV7-9 with TRBJ2-5; the D gene is possibly TRBD2 (7 bases). CDR3 length: 12 amino acids. Between the trimmed V and J ends, which lost 8 bases and 5 bases, there was a span of 12 bases. Per the germline V gene, CDR1 is SEHNR and CDR2 is FQNEAQ (reference sequence).

This clonotype turned up a few times. The genes are TRBV29-1 and TRBJ2-3; D is ambiguous. Trimming shortened V by 4 bases and J by 2 bases, and 13 bases separated the two germline ends. CDR3 length: 14 residues. Germline V gives CDR1 SQVTM, CDR2 ANQGSEA. The CDR3 region has the DNA TGCAGCGTTGCCGACATGGCCCTCACAGATACGCAGTATTTT. Amino acid sequence: CSVADMALTDTQYF.